This T cell receptor (beta chain) originates from a study of graft-versus-host responses after intestinal transplantation. Points from the study as a whole: Marrow from the recipient contained GvH clones, some of which had appeared first in ileum or blood.

Deletions cut 10 bases from V and 3 bases from J, with 13 bases between. The CDR3 totals 12 residues. CDR1 is MRHNA and CDR2 is SNTAGT in the germline V gene. Plated together were about 200,000 CFSE-labeled responder cells and about 200,000 irradiated, violet-dye-labeled stimulator cells. Assay: immunoSEQ multiplex PCR; the TCRdb copy retains only in-frame clones and omits some. Counted here are approximately 4,200 clones, about a fifth occurring once; the ten biggest clones make up 5.5%. The clonotype comes from a human patient who was an organ donor for intestinal transplantation. This specimen consisted of alloreactive CD4+ T cells from a mixed lymphocyte reaction culture, obtained before transplantation. Documented subset: CFSE-low proliferating T cells sorted from roughly 6-day pre-transplant mixed lymphocyte reaction (GvH or HvG direction). This chain links TRBV6-4 with TRBJ2-7, with a tentative D call TRBD2 (6 bases). The DNA for the CDR3 is TGTGCCACCAACAGGAGGGACTACGAGCAGTACGTC. This gives the protein CATNRRDYEQYV.